This T cell receptor beta chain is drawn from a study of blood T cell repertoires in COVID-19. Study background: Samples came from the United States, Italy and Spain, spanning acute and convalescent COVID-19.

Germline CDR1 and CDR2: SGDLS and YYNGEE. The length of the CDR3 is 16 residues. Trimming took 4 bases from V and 5 from J; bases not matched to a gene: 7. Original processing methods: Estimation of nucleated cell counts was performed using reference gene primer amplification. Sequenced by immunoSEQ multiplex PCR; TCRdb stores in-frame clones only, minus some. The DNA was the basis for D and trimming; V, J and clone size are from that table. Found here are 150,000 to 200,000 clones, around 86% of them singletons; the top ten hold 2.5% to 3.5%. V is TRBV9 and J is TRBJ2-5, with 14 bases identical to TRBD2. This TCR was recovered from a man in his forties with active or convalescent COVID-19. What was sequenced was peripheral blood. The CDR3 spells CASSPTSGGARETQYF. The CDR3 DNA reads TGTGCCAGCAGCCCGACTAGCGGGGGGGCGAGGGAGACCCAGTACTTC.